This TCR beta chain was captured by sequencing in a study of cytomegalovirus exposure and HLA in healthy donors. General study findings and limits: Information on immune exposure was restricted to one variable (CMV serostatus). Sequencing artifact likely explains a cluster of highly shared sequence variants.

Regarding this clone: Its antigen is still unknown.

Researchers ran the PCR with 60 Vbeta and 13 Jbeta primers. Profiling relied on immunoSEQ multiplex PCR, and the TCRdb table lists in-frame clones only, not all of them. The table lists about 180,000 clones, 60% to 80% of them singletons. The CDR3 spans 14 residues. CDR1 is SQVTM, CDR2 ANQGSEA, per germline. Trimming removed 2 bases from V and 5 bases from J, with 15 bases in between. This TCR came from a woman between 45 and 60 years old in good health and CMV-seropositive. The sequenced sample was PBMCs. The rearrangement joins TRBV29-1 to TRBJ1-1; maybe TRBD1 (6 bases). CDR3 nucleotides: TGCAGCGTTGAATCAATCGACAGGCTAACTGAAGCTTTCTTT. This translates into CSVESIDRLTEAFF.